This T cell receptor (beta chain) stems from a study of blood T cell repertoires in COVID-19. Study-wide background: Sites across the United States, Italy and Spain contributed samples from acute and convalescent COVID-19. Nucleic acid was either cDNA or gDNA, and it came from T cells, B-cell-depleted T cells, or PBMCs.

Methods used by the authors: For nucleated cells, counts were estimated from reference gene primer amplification. This table comes from immunoSEQ multiplex PCR, and its TCRdb copy is limited to in-frame clones, with some not included. V, J and clone size are those of that table, while D and trimming were read from the DNA. There are 120,000 or so clones in the sample; about 88% occur only once, and around 3.7% lies in the top ten. The germline CDR1 and CDR2 sequences are ENHRY and SYGVKD. The trim removed 8 bases at V and 11 bases at J, leaving 8 bases unmatched. The CDR3 is 12 amino acids. The sequence came from a man in his fifties or sixties with active COVID-19. The specimen sequenced was peripheral blood. The V call is TRBV10-3, the J call TRBJ2-3, with TRBD1 identical over 9 bases. CDR3 residues: CAIWPTGGMQYF. The CDR3, as DNA: TGTGCCATCTGGCCGACAGGGGGGATGCAGTATTTT.